This TCR beta chain was found in a study of read filtering for tumor transcriptome and immune sequencing. This clonotype was counted ten times or more. The germline V gene has CDR1 SGHTA and CDR2 FQGNSA. V dropped 5 bases and J dropped 0; count of bases not matched to a gene: 4. The CDR3 runs to 15 residues. This library used approximately 0.4 ug RNA and molecular barcoded adaptors spanning alpha/delta and beta/gamma chains. TCRdb reanalysed the reads using MiXCR and keeps one entry per CDR3 protein. The sample carries tens of thousands of distinct CDR3 sequences, more than 10% recorded once. The receptor's source is a donor over 35 with multiple myeloma. The chain has TRBV7-2 and TRBJ2-1; 7 bases fit TRBD1. Material: a population of CD138-negative cells sorted from bone marrow. The CDR3 DNA is TGTGCCAGCAGCCGACAGGGCAGCTCCTACAATGAGCAGTTCTTC. This translates into CASSRQGSSYNEQFF.